This entry lists 15 T cell receptor beta chains sequenced from one sample in a study of blood T cell repertoires in COVID-19. Data came from immunoSEQ multiplex PCR; TCRdb stores just in-frame clones and leaves some out. This table has about 140,000 clones, about 87% appearing once. Specimen: peripheral blood. The receptors originated from a human donor with COVID-19, enrolled during active disease. The donor label of this sample is uncertain.

The V call is TRBV6-5, the J call TRBJ1-1; TRBD1 agrees at 7 bases. The J segment lost 1 base and the V segment lost 6 bases, leaving 5 bases of the junction unmatched. Germline V gene lookup returns CDR1 MNHEY and CDR2 SVGAGI. This CDR3 is built from 14 residues. CDR3 protein: CASRMGQKNTEAFF. The CDR3 coding sequence is TGTGCCAGCAGAATGGGACAGAAGAACACTGAAGCTTTCTTT.

The chain employs TRBV24-1 and TRBJ2-1; D remains ambiguous. Germline V gene sequence: CDR1 KGHDR, CDR2 SFDVKD. Trimming took 2 bases from V and 6 from J, leaving 13 bases between them. The CDR3 runs 15 residues. The CDR3 region is CATSDSTRLSNEQFF. CDR3 nucleotide sequence: TGTGCCACCAGTGATTCCACCAGACTCAGCAATGAGCAGTTCTTC.

The genes are TRBV4-2 and TRBJ2-2; D may be TRBD1 (5 bases). The CDR3 loop spans 15 amino acids. Germline assignment: CDR1 LGHNA and CDR2 YNFKEQ. V shed 3 bases and J shed 2 bases, with 10 bases lying between them. The DNA for the CDR3 is TGTGCCAGCAGCCAGGACGGACAAAACACCGGGGAGCTGTTTTTT. Amino acids: CASSQDGQNTGELFF.

This rearrangement joins TRBV18 to TRBJ1-1, with 7 bases that match TRBD1. The CDR3 extends over 14 amino acids. The germline V gene has CDR1 KGHSH and CDR2 LQKENI. Germline trimming cut 2 bases from V and 6 bases from J; bases unmatched to any gene: 6. CDR3 amino acids: CASSPISGTAEAFF. The CDR3, as DNA: TGTGCCAGCTCACCAATTTCAGGGACAGCTGAAGCTTTCTTT.

For the CDR3, the DNA is TGTGCTAGCGGGACAGGGGAGACTAATGAAAAACTGTTTTTT. Translated: CASGTGETNEKLFF. The J gene is TRBJ1-4, the V gene TRBV12-5; 10 positions agree with TRBD1. V was clipped by 9 bases and J by 2 bases; unmatched bases: 3. This CDR3 is 14 amino acids long. Germline values: CDR1 LGHNT, CDR2 FRNRAP.

The chain uses TRBV7-9 and TRBJ2-3; 7 nucleotides line up with TRBD2. Germline V lookup: CDR1 SEHNR, CDR2 FQNEAQ (reference sequence). The CDR3 runs 17 residues. The V and J ends lost 5 bases and 6 bases, in that order; junction bases with no gene match: 17. The CDR3 bases are TGTGCCAGCAGCCGACTCGGTTTGCAGCGGGACTGGGATACGCAGTATTTT. The encoded protein is CASSRLGLQRDWDTQYF.

This rearrangement joins TRBV6-6 to TRBJ1-1; D possibly corresponds to TRBD1 (5 bases). V was pared by 7 bases and J by 11 bases, with 23 bases between. Looked up from germline, CDR1 is MNHNY and CDR2 is SVGAGI (reference sequence). The CDR3 is 14 residues long. The CDR3 DNA reads TGTGCCAGCAACCGACGGGACTTCCCTCCTGGGGCTTTCTTT. As protein: CASNRRDFPPGAFF.

The rearrangement joins TRBV19 to TRBJ1-2; 8 nucleotides align to TRBD1. This CDR3 has 14 amino acids. V lost 6 bases, J lost 3 bases, and 6 bases stayed unmatched. The germline CDR1 and CDR2 sequences are LNHDA and SQIVND (reference sequence). The CDR3 protein is CASSRTGSDYGYTF. CDR3 DNA sequence: TGTGCCAGTAGCCGGACAGGGTCGGACTATGGCTACACCTTC. Supplemented by reference TRBV19 and TRBJ1-2, the full variable domain reads DGGITQSPKYLFRKEGQNVTLSCEQNLNHDAMYWYRQDPGQGLRLIYYSQIVNDFQKGDIAEGYSVSREKKESFPLTVTSAQKNPTAFYLCASSRTGSDYGYTFGSGTRLTVV.

This clone was detected only once. The chain joins TRBV9 to TRBJ1-6, with TRBD1 matching 8 bases. CDR1 SGDLS and CDR2 YYNGEE come from the germline V gene. CDR3 length equals 16 residues. After removal of 3 bases from V and 5 bases from J, the junction contained 7 bases not matched to a gene. The CDR3 region has the DNA TGTGCCAGCAGCGCGAGGACAGGGTCGGATAATTCACCCCTCCACTTT. It translates to CASSARTGSDNSPLHF. Based on the CDR3 plus reference TRBV9 and TRBJ1-6, the full variable domain is DSGVTQTPKHLITATGQRVTLRCSPRSGDLSVYWYQQSLDQGLQFLIQYYNGEERAKGNILERFSAQQFPDLHSELNLSSLELGDSALYFCASSARTGSDNSPLHFGNGTRLTVT.

The gene calls are TRBV21-1 and TRBJ2-7; TRBD1 is the table's D call and was not checked against the DNA. TRBV21-1 is an annotated pseudogene. The CDR3 consists of 13 residues. As DNA, the CDR3 is TGTGCCAGCAGGTTAGACAGGGTGGGCGAGCAGTACTTC. Encoded protein: CASRLDRVGEQYF.

This clone was seen only a few times. This chain joins TRBV27 and TRBJ1-5; 8 bases are shared with TRBD1. The CDR3 has 13 amino acids. Trimming removed 6 bases from V and 10 bases from J; junction bases left unmatched: 8. Germline V gives CDR1 MNHEY, CDR2 SMNVEV (reference sequence). The CDR3 DNA reads TGTGCCAGCAGCCGGACAGGGTCTCTCCCCCAGCATTTT. Translated: CASSRTGSLPQHF.

The chain employs TRBV29-1 and TRBJ1-4; D not certain. V shed 3 bases and J shed 4 bases, with 9 bases lying between them. CDR3 length: 13 amino acids. CDR1 SQVTM and CDR2 ANQGSEA come from the germline V gene. CDR3 coding DNA: TGCAGCGTTGAGTCGGGGTATAATGAAAAACTGTTTTTT. Translating gives CSVESGYNEKLFF.

The chain combines TRBV19 with TRBJ1-2; 7 bases map to TRBD1. The CDR3 length is 14 residues. Trimming took 4 bases from V and 7 from J; bases not matched to a gene: 9. Germline V gene sequence: CDR1 LNHDA, CDR2 SQIVND (reference sequence). CDR3 nucleotides: TGTGCCAGTAGTACCTCCCAGGGGGACTCTGGCTACACCTTC. This codes for CASSTSQGDSGYTF.

V and J are TRBV12-3 or TRBV12-4 and TRBJ1-1; D is ambiguous. CDR3 size: 13 residues. Trimming left V 2 bases short and J 1 base short, with 5 bases between. CDR3 region: CASSLQENTEAFF. In nucleotides, the CDR3 is TGTGCCAGCAGTTTACAGGAGAACACTGAAGCTTTCTTT.

The chain carries TRBV5-3 and TRBJ1-2, with TRBD1 as a possible D gene (6 bases). TRBV5-3 is noted as an ORF with a role that remains uncertain. This CDR3 is 16 amino acids long. Trimming pared 4 bases from V and 3 bases from J, leaving 19 bases between. CDR3 DNA sequence: TGTGCCAGAAGCCGCGTCGGCAGGGGAATGGACTATGGCTACACCTTC. Its translation: CARSRVGRGMDYGYTF.